The present T cell receptor (beta chain) was sequenced within a study of ipilimumab plus nivolumab after autologous stem cell transplantation. The study, taken as a whole, reports: TCR repertoire, Treg phenotype and gut microbiota reportedly support more study of this approach.

Ipilimumab, 1 mg/kg, started 14 to 28 days after autologous transplant. Patients got 3 mg/kg IV nivolumab weeks 1, 4, 7, 10, then biweekly through week 26. The table came from immunoSEQ multiplex PCR; TCRdb's copy has only in-frame clones and leaves some out. Of fewer than 45,000 clones in the sample, approximately 92% were seen once. The length of the CDR3 is 15 residues. Germline CDR1 reads LGHNT; CDR2 reads FRNRAP. The ends were cut back, 0 bases at V and 3 bases at J, with 12 bases in the middle. Details on this clone: The antigen is undetermined.

The TCR originated in a male donor with multiple myeloma. This chain connects TRBV12-5 to TRBJ2-7; D is possibly TRBD2 (5 bases). The specimen comprised PBMCs, sampled in a trial of ipilimumab plus nivolumab as post-transplant consolidation. The CDR3, as DNA: TGTGCTAGTGGTTTGGTACGCGGCGGGTACTACGAGCAGTACTTC. As protein: CASGLVRGGYYEQYF.